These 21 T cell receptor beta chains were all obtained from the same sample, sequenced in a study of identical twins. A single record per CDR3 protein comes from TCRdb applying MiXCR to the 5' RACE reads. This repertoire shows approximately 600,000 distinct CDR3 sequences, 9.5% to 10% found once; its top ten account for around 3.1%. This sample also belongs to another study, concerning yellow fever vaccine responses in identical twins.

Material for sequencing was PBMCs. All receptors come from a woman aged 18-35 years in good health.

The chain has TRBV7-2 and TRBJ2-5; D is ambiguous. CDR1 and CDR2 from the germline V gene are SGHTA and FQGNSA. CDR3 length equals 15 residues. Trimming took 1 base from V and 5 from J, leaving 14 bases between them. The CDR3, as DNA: TGTGCCAGCAGCTTAGACCCAGGCCGCCAGGAGACCCAGTACTTC. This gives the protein CASSLDPGRQETQYF.

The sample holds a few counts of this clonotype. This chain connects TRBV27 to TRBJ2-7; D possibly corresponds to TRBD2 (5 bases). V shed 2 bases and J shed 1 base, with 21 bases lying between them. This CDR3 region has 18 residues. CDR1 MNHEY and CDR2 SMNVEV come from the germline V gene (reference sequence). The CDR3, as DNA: TGTGCCAGCAGTTTACTCCCACCCCAACATGGAGGTTCCTACGAGCAGTACTTC. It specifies CASSLLPPQHGGSYEQYF.

The CDR3 loop is CASSSLRQYGEQFF. The DNA for the CDR3 is TGTGCCAGCAGCTCGCTAAGACAGTATGGTGAGCAGTTCTTC. The rearrangement joins TRBV7-8 to TRBJ2-1; possible D gene TRBD1, 5 bases. The CDR3 runs 14 residues. Per the germline V gene, CDR1 is SGHVS and CDR2 is FQNEAQ. Trimming shortened V by 4 bases and J by 9 bases, and 16 bases separated the two germline ends.

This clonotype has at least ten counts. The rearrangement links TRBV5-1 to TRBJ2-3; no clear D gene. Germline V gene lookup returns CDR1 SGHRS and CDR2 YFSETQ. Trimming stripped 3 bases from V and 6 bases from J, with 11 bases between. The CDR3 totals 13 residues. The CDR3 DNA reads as TGCGCCAGCAGCTCTGAGTGGCGCGATACGCAGTATTTT. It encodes CASSSEWRDTQYF.

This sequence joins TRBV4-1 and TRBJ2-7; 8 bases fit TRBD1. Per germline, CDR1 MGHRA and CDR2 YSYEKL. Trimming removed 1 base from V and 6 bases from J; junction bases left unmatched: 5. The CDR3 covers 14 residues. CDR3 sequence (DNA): TGCGCCAGCAGCCAAGGGACAGGGACTGTCGAGCAGTACTTC. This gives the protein CASSQGTGTVEQYF.

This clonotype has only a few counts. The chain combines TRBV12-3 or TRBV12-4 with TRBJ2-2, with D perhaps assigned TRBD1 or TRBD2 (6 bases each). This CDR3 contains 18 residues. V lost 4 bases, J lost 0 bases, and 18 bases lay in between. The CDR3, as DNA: TGTGCCAGCAGTTCCTATTGGAGGGGGTTCGCGAACACCGGGGAGCTGTTTTTT. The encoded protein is CASSSYWRGFANTGELFF.

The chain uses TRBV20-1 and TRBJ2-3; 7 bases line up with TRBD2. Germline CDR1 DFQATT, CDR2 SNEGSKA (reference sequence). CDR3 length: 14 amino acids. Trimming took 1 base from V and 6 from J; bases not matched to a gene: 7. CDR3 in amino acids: CSARGGGRRDTQYF. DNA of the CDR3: TGCAGTGCTAGAGGAGGCGGGAGAAGGGATACGCAGTATTTT.

The CDR3 loop is CASSPTGTYGYTF. DNA for the CDR3: TGTGCCAGCAGCCCTACAGGGACCTATGGCTACACCTTC. The chain is built from TRBV7-9 and TRBJ1-2; a weak D match, TRBD1 (6 bases). V lost 5 bases, J lost 4 bases, and 11 bases lay in between. Germline V gene sequence: CDR1 SEHNR, CDR2 FQNEAQ (reference sequence). The CDR3 has 13 amino acids.

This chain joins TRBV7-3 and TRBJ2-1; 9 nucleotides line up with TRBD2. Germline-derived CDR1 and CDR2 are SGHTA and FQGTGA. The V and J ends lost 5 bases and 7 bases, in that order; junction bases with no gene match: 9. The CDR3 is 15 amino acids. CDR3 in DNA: TGTGCCAGCAGCCCCTCGGGACTAGCCATAAATGAGCAGTTCTTC. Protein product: CASSPSGLAINEQFF.

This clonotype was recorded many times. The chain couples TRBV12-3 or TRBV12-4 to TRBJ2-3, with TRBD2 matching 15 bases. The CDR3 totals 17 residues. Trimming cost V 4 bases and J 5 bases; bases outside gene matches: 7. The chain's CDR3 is CASSSGTSGRPGDTQYF. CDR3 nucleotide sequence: TGTGCCAGCAGTTCCGGGACTAGCGGGAGGCCGGGAGATACGCAGTATTTT.

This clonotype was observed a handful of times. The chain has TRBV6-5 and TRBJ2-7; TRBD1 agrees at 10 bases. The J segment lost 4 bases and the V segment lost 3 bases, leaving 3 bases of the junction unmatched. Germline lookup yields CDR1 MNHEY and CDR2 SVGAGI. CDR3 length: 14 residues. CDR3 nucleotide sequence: TGTGCCAGCAGTTATAGGACAGGGGGATACGAGCAGTACTTC. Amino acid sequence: CASSYRTGGYEQYF.

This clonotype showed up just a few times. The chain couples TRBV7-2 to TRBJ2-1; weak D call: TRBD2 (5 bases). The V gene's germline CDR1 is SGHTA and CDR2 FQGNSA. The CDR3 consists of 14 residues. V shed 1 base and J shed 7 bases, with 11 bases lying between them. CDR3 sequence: CASSLDGLNNEQFF. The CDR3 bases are TGTGCCAGCAGCTTAGACGGACTTAATAATGAGCAGTTCTTC.

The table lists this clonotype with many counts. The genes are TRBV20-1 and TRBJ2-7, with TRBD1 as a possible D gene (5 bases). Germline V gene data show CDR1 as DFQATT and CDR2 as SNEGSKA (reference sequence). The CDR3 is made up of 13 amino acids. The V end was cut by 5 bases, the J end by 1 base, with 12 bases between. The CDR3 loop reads CSAPADSSYEQYF. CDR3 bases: TGCAGTGCTCCAGCCGACAGTTCCTACGAGCAGTACTTC.

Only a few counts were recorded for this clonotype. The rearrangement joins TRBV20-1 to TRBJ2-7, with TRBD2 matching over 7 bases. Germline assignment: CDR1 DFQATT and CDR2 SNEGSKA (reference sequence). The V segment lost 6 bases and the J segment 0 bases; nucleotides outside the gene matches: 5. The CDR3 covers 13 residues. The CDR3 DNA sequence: TGCAGTGCAGAGCGGACTAGCTCCTACGAGCAGTACTTC. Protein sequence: CSAERTSSYEQYF.

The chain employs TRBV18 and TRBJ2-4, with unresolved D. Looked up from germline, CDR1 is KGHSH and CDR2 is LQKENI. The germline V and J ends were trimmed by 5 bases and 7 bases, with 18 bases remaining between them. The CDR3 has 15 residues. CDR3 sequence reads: CASSSKDGLSNIQYF. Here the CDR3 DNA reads TGTGCCAGCTCATCCAAGGACGGTCTGAGTAACATTCAGTACTTC.

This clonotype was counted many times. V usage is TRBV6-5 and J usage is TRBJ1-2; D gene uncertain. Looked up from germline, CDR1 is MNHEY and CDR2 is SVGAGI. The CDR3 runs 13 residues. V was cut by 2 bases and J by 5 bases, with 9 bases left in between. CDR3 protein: CASSYGLEYGYTF. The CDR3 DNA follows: TGTGCCAGCAGTTACGGACTTGAATATGGCTACACCTTC.

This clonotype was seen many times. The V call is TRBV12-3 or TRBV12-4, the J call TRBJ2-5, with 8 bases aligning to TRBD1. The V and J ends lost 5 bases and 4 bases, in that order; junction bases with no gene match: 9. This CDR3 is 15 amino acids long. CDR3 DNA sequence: TGTGCCAGCAGTCCCTATCCGACAGGGGCAGAGACCCAGTACTTC. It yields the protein CASSPYPTGAETQYF.

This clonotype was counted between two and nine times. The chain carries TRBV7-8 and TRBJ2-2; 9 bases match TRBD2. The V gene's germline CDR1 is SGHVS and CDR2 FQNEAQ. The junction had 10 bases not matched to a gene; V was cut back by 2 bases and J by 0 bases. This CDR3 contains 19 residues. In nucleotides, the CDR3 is TGTGCCAGCAGCTTATGGTTGCCCGCGGGGGGGGCGAACACCGGGGAGCTGTTTTTT. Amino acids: CASSLWLPAGGANTGELFF.

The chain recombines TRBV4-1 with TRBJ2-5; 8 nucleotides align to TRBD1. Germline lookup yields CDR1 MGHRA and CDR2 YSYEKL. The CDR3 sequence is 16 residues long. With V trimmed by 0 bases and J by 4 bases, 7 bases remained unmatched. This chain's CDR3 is CASSQDLVDRGETQYF. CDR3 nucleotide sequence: TGCGCCAGCAGCCAAGATCTGGTAGACAGGGGAGAGACCCAGTACTTC.

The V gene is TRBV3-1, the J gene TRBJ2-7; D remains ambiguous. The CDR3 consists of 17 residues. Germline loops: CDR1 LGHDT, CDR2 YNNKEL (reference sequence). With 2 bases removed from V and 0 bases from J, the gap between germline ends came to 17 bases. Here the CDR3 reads CASSQSEAGPSSYEQYF. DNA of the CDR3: TGTGCCAGCAGCCAATCTGAAGCCGGCCCTAGCTCCTACGAGCAGTACTTC.

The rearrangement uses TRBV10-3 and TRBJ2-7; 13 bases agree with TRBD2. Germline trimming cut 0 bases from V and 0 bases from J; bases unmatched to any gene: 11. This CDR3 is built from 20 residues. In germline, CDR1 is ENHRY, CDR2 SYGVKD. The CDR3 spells CAISESSLGLAGLYSYEQYF. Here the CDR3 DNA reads TGTGCCATCAGTGAGTCTTCCCTGGGACTAGCGGGGCTCTACTCCTACGAGCAGTACTTC.